In its sample, the clone carrying this T cell receptor beta chain was seen many times. The V and J ends lost 3 bases and 7 bases, in that order; junction bases with no gene match: 8. The CDR3 has 15 amino acids. Germline V CDR1 and CDR2: KGHSH, LQKENI. TCRdb re-derived calls from the 5' RACE reads in MiXCR, one entry per CDR3 protein. The sample includes roughly 75,000 distinct CDR3 sequences, around 11% of them seen just once. These data originate in a study of early T cells in non-severe SARS-CoV-2 infection. What was sequenced was whole blood. The chain combines TRBV18 with TRBJ1-5; 8 bases agree with TRBD1. This TCR was recovered from an adult who was a healthcare worker with PCR-confirmed SARS-CoV-2 infection or an uninfected control (not recorded which). CDR3 protein: CASSPGQAGEQPQHF. The CDR3 coding sequence is TGTGCCAGCTCACCGGGACAGGCTGGAGAGCAGCCCCAGCATTTT.